The 16 T cell receptor beta chains below come from one sample, sequenced in a study of PD-1 blockade in classical Hodgkin lymphoma. Assay: immunoSEQ multiplex PCR; the TCRdb copy retains only in-frame clones and omits some. The sample holds 25,000 to 35,000 clones, 75% to 90% seen once. Time point here: cycle 4 day 1 (C4D1), after 6 weeks of nivolumab. Relapses following autologous stem cell transplantation were seen in all patients, with brentuximab vedotin exposure varying. Magnetic negative selection purified CD4+ T cells from thawed PBMCs. The source was CD4+ T cells from blood, collected before the fourth cycle of nivolumab. These receptors were taken from a human donor with classical Hodgkin lymphoma.

The V gene is TRBV7-2, the J gene TRBJ1-3, with D maybe TRBD1 (6 bases). Trimming removed 4 bases from V and 0 bases from J, with 16 bases in between. The CDR3 is 17 amino acids. The germline CDR1 and CDR2 sequences are SGHTA and FQGNSA. CDR3 in DNA: TGTGCCAGCAGCTCCTCCGTGGGGGCTAGCTCTGGAAACACCATATATTTT. Its translation is CASSSSVGASSGNTIYF.

V gene TRBV21-1 combines with J gene TRBJ2-1; the D call in the table, TRBD2, was not verified against the DNA. TRBV21-1 is reported as a pseudogene. There are 16 residues in the CDR3. CDR3 region: CASTQDKREGVNEQFF. CDR3 nucleotide sequence: TGTGCCAGCACCCAGGACAAGCGGGAGGGGGTGAATGAGCAGTTCTTC.

The chain employs TRBV5-5 and TRBJ2-5; 9 bases agree with TRBD2. Germline V CDR1 and CDR2: SGHKS, YYEKEE (reference sequence). The CDR3 has 15 amino acids. The J segment lost 2 bases and the V segment lost 4 bases, leaving 6 bases of the junction unmatched. This chain's CDR3 is CASSPGTSTQETQYF. In DNA, the CDR3 is TGTGCCAGCAGCCCTGGGACTAGCACACAAGAGACCCAGTACTTC.

This sequence joins TRBV29-1 and TRBJ1-1, with 8 bases identical to TRBD1. The V and J ends lost 7 bases and 0 bases, in that order; junction bases with no gene match: 4. The germline gives CDR1 SQVTM, CDR2 ANQGSEA. CDR3 length equals 13 residues. This CDR3 reads CSARTGMNTEAFF. The CDR3 coding sequence is TGCAGCGCCCGGACAGGGATGAACACTGAAGCTTTCTTT.

The chain joins TRBV5-5 to TRBJ1-1, with D perhaps matching TRBD1 (6 bases). This CDR3 comprises 13 residues. Germline values: CDR1 SGHKS, CDR2 YYEKEE (reference sequence). Trimming pared 4 bases from V and 5 bases from J, leaving 12 bases between. The CDR3 sequence: CASSRQGGTEAFF. The CDR3 coding sequence is TGTGCCAGCAGCCGGCAAGGGGGTACTGAAGCTTTCTTT.

This clone was seen more than once but under ten times. The chain couples TRBV19 to TRBJ2-5; 14 bases align to TRBD2. The V segment lost 1 base and the J segment 2 bases; nucleotides outside the gene matches: 6. The CDR3 is made up of 18 amino acids. Germline assignment: CDR1 LNHDA and CDR2 SQIVND (reference sequence). The CDR3: CASSIGLAGGPVQETQYF. The CDR3 bases are TGTGCCAGTAGTATAGGACTAGCGGGAGGGCCGGTGCAAGAGACCCAGTACTTC.

CDR3 nucleotide sequence: TGTGCCAGCAGCCAAGACAGGGCAGGGGGGATCTCTGGAAACACCATATATTTT. It codes for CASSQDRAGGISGNTIYF. The chain links TRBV4-2 to TRBJ1-3; 7 positions agree with TRBD1. Germline-derived CDR1 and CDR2 are LGHNA and YNFKEQ. V gave up 0 bases and J gave up 0 bases; unmatched junction bases: 8. The CDR3 is made up of 18 amino acids.

This chain connects TRBV9 to TRBJ2-1, with D maybe TRBD2 (6 bases). V lost 6 bases to trimming and J lost 6 bases, with 25 bases between them. The CDR3 totals 17 residues. Per the germline V gene, CDR1 is SGDLS and CDR2 is YYNGEE. CDR3 residues: CASTPAGPTRHTNEQFF. CDR3 DNA sequence: TGTGCCAGCACCCCCGCGGGACCTACAAGACATACCAATGAGCAGTTCTTC. The full variable domain, in which reference TRBV9 and TRBJ2-1 provide the parts outside the CDR3, is DSGVTQTPKHLITATGQRVTLRCSPRSGDLSVYWYQQSLDQGLQFLIQYYNGEERAKGNILERFSAQQFPDLHSELNLSSLELGDSALYFCASTPAGPTRHTNEQFFGPGTRLTVL.

The chain employs TRBV5-1 and TRBJ1-5; D not certain. The V gene lost 0 bases and the J gene lost 2 bases, with 12 bases spanning the gap. CDR3 size: 16 residues. Germline loops: CDR1 SGHRS, CDR2 YFSETQ. The DNA for the CDR3 is TGCGCCAGCAGCTTGGACCCCACGGGAGGCAATCAGCCCCAGCATTTT. Translation: CASSLDPTGGNQPQHF. The whole variable domain, remainder taken from reference TRBV5-1 and TRBJ1-5, is KAGVTQTPRYLIKTRGQQVTLSCSPISGHRSVSWYQQTPGQGLQFLFEYFSETQRNKGNFPGRFSGRQFSNSRSEMNVSTLELGDSALYLCASSLDPTGGNQPQHFGDGTRLSIL.

The chain links TRBV5-4 to TRBJ2-3; 9 bases align to TRBD2. V lost 2 bases and J lost 4; bases outside the gene matches: 5. CDR3 length: 15 amino acids. Germline V gene lookup returns CDR1 SGHNT and CDR2 YYREEE (reference sequence). The CDR3 DNA follows: TGTGCCAGCAGCTTAGTAGCGGGAGCGGCAGATACGCAGTATTTT. It encodes CASSLVAGAADTQYF.

The V gene is TRBV7-2, the J gene TRBJ2-7, with 11 bases that match TRBD2. Germline CDR1 reads SGHTA; CDR2 reads FQGNSA. The CDR3 has 15 amino acids. Losses at the gene ends were 5 bases for V and 4 bases for J; bases not matched to a gene: 7. The CDR3 is CASSLAGTSGYEQYF. CDR3 bases: TGTGCCAGCAGCCTCGCCGGGACTAGCGGATACGAGCAGTACTTC.

J is TRBJ2-7 and V is TRBV6-1; 8 bases agree with TRBD2. There are 14 residues in the CDR3. The germline V gene encodes CDR1 MNHNS and CDR2 SASEGT. The ends lost 6 bases at V and 4 bases at J; junction bases unmatched: 8. CDR3 sequence: CASSAGTRTYEQYF. In DNA, the CDR3 is TGTGCCAGCAGCGCCGGGACTAGAACTTACGAGCAGTACTTC.

This clone was observed a few times. The CDR3 coding sequence is TGTGCCAGCAGCCCAAGACAGGGGGTGGCCACTGAAGCTTTCTTT. Encoded protein: CASSPRQGVATEAFF. The chain is built from TRBV11-2 and TRBJ1-1; 9 bases line up with TRBD1. The germline V gene encodes CDR1 SGHAT and CDR2 FQNNGV. With 5 bases clipped from V and 4 bases from J, the junction kept 8 bases outside the gene matches. The CDR3 is 15 residues long.

This chain links TRBV29-1 with TRBJ2-3; D possibly corresponds to TRBD1 (5 bases). Germline V CDR1 and CDR2: SQVTM, ANQGSEA. This CDR3 region has 16 residues. Trimming stripped 4 bases from V and 0 bases from J, with 17 bases between. CDR3: CSVALVQGVSTDTQYF. As DNA, the CDR3 is TGCAGCGTTGCCCTGGTTCAGGGCGTTAGCACAGATACGCAGTATTTT.

This chain connects TRBV5-6 to TRBJ2-7; D unclear. The CDR3 totals 11 residues. The germline V gene has CDR1 SGHDT and CDR2 YYEEEE. The V gene lost 3 bases and the J gene lost 7 bases, with 8 bases spanning the gap. The CDR3 sequence is CASSSTREQYF. CDR3 bases: TGTGCCAGCAGCTCCACTCGTGAGCAGTACTTC.

The chain employs TRBV28 and TRBJ2-5; 7 bases agree with TRBD2. The V gene's germline CDR1 is MDHEN and CDR2 SYDVKM. CDR3 length: 13 residues. Germline trimming cut 5 bases from V and 1 base from J; bases unmatched to any gene: 1. CDR3 sequence (DNA): TGTGCCAGCAGTCCGGGGGGCCAAGAGACCCAGTACTTC. Protein sequence: CASSPGGQETQYF. Together with reference TRBV28 and TRBJ2-5, the CDR3 gives the full variable domain: DVKVTQSSRYLVKRTGEKVFLECVQDMDHENMFWYRQDPGLGLRLIYFSYDVKMKEKGDIPEGYSVSREKKERFSLILESASTNQTSMYLCASSPGGQETQYFGPGTRLLVL.